Listed below are T cell receptor beta chains from one sample, sequenced in a study of cytomegalovirus exposure and HLA in healthy donors. The data were produced by immunoSEQ multiplex PCR, yet TCRdb's version contains in-frame clones alone and is incomplete. The sample consists of 150,000 to 200,000 clones, more than 80% of them appearing once. The sequenced sample consisted of PBMCs. These receptors were taken from a woman aged 18-29 years in good health and CMV-seropositive. CDR3s include the opening cysteine and the closing phenylalanine or tryptophan. Each record gives: V gene, CDR3 length, J gene, D gene, clone size, CDR3 DNA, CDR3 protein. A D gene is named only where the DNA matches it firmly. Not all rows give a size; the values are once, few, many and, for expanded clones, a class.

TRBV19	16	TRBJ2-2	-	-	TGTGCCAGTAGTATAGATAATGCGGCGGGAACCGGGGAGCTGTTTTTT	CASSIDNAAGTGELFF
TRBV11-1	14	TRBJ2-7	TRBD2	-	TGTGCCAGCAGCGATAGCGGGAGAAGTTACGAGCAGTACTTC	CASSDSGRSYEQYF
TRBV7-9	18	TRBJ2-1	TRBD2	-	TGTGCCAGCAGCTTATGGACTAGCGGGTGGAGCTCCTACAATGAGCAGTTCTTC	CASSLWTSGWSSYNEQFF
TRBV7-9	15	TRBJ2-7	-	-	TGTGCCAGCAGCACCACTTCGGAGACGATCTACGAGCAGTACTTC	CASSTTSETIYEQYF
TRBV28	15	TRBJ2-1	-	-	TGTGCCAGCAGTCCGGACAGCAGCTCCTACAATGAGCAGTTCTTC	CASSPDSSSYNEQFF
TRBV11-2	16	TRBJ2-3	TRBD2	-	TGTGCCAGCAGCTCATCGGGACTAGCGGAGGGAGATACGCAGTATTTT	CASSSSGLAEGDTQYF
TRBV18	16	TRBJ2-3	TRBD2	-	TGTGCCAGCTCCCTTATTAGCGGGGGGGCCCAAGATACGCAGTATTTT	CASSLISGGAQDTQYF
TRBV11-1	14	TRBJ2-7	-	-	TGTGCCAGCGCTACCGAACAGGGCACCTACGAGCAGTACTTC	CASATEQGTYEQYF
TRBV7-2	12	TRBJ1-5	-	-	TGTGCCAGCTCAAAACGGGGTCAGCCCCAGCATTTT	CASSKRGQPQHF
TRBV5-6	16	TRBJ2-1	TRBD2	-	TGTGCCAGCAGCTTTGAGCGGGGGAGCTCCTACAATGAGCAGTTCTTC	CASSFERGSSYNEQFF
TRBV9	13	TRBJ2-1	-	-	TGTGCCAGCCGAGGTGGGGAGCTCAATGAGCAGTTCTTC	CASRGGELNEQFF
TRBV6-5	15	TRBJ2-3	TRBD2	-	TGTGCCAGCAGAAGGGAAACTAGCGGCACAGATACGCAGTATTTT	CASRRETSGTDTQYF
TRBV30	12	TRBJ2-7	-	many	TGTGCCTGGAGTGCTGGCGGCCACGAGCAGTACTTC	CAWSAGGHEQYF
TRBV25-1	16	TRBJ2-7	-	-	TGTGCCAGCAGTGAATATACCGAACGTCCGGGCTACGAGCAGTACTTC	CASSEYTERPGYEQYF
TRBV5-1	15	TRBJ2-5	TRBD1	-	TGCGCCAGCTCTACTCTGGGACAGGGCCAAGAGACCCAGTACTTC	CASSTLGQGQETQYF
TRBV10-2	14	TRBJ2-5	-	once	TGCGCCAGCAGTGATCCGGGGAGACAAGAGACCCAGTACTTC	CASSDPGRQETQYF
TRBV19	19	TRBJ1-6	-	-	TGTGCCAGTAGTACCCACAGGGTACGAGACAACTCCTATAATTCACCCCTCCACTTT	CASSTHRVRDNSYNSPLHF
TRBV7-8	9	TRBJ2-7	-	-	TGCGCTGCTACCTACGAGCAGTACTTC	CAATYEQYF
TRBV4-3	14	TRBJ1-1	TRBD1	-	TGCGCCAGCAGTTCGGGGCAGGGGGCGAATGAAGCTTTCTTT	CASSSGQGANEAFF
TRBV16	15	TRBJ2-3	-	-	TGTGCCAGCAGCCCCAAGGCGGGACCCGCAGATACGCAGTATTTT	CASSPKAGPADTQYF
TRBV19	14	TRBJ2-1	TRBD2	-	TGTGCCAGTAGTATCGGACTAGCGGGAGATGAGCAGTTCTTC	CASSIGLAGDEQFF
TRBV4-1	16	TRBJ2-3	TRBD2	-	TGCGCCAGCAGCCAAGGTTTGCGGGAGGTCAGAGATACGCAGTATTTT	CASSQGLREVRDTQYF
TRBV2	16	TRBJ2-7	-	-	TGTGCCAGCAGTGAATTTGGGCAGGGATTAACCTACGAGCAGTACTTC	CASSEFGQGLTYEQYF
TRBV7-9	14	TRBJ1-1	TRBD1	-	TGTGCCAGCAGCCCGGGACAGTGGAACACTGAAGCTTTCTTT	CASSPGQWNTEAFF
TRBV7-9	14	TRBJ1-2	TRBD1	few	TGTGCCAGCCTTCCGGGACAGGGGAACTATGGCTACACCTTC	CASLPGQGNYGYTF
TRBV19	14	TRBJ2-7	TRBD2	-	TGTTGCCCAGCGGGGGAACCGAGCTCCTACGAGCAGTACTTC	CCPAGEPSSYEQYF
TRBV7-2	18	TRBJ2-5	-	-	TGTGCCAGCAGCTTAGGGTTAGGGCGGGGCCCACGCCAAGAGACCCAGTACTTC	CASSLGLGRGPRQETQYF
TRBV30	15	TRBJ2-2	TRBD1	-	TGTGCCTGGAGTCCACAGGGGGGATTGACCGGGGAGCTGTTTTTT	CAWSPQGGLTGELFF
TRBV19	16	TRBJ2-1	-	-	TGTGCCAGTAGTACGGGGGTCCGTTGGAGGACAAATGAGCAGTTCTTC	CASSTGVRWRTNEQFF